This TCR beta chain was identified in a study of CXCR3-negative and CXCR3-positive naive CD8 T cells. As to this clonotype: Antigen: not known.

Overall study findings and caveats: Naive cells positive for CXCR3 carried more hydrophobic TRB CDR3s than CXCR3-negative ones.

Cells that were CD45RO-CCR7+CD27+CD95- constituted naive CD8+ T cells. UMI-tagged TRB cDNA libraries were built via 5' RACE. TCRdb re-analyzed the 5' RACE reads; it lists each CDR3 protein once, without DNA. This sample's table reports roughly 120,000 distinct CDR3 sequences. This CDR3 is built from 13 residues. In germline, CDR1 is SNHLY, CDR2 FYNNEI. The gene calls are TRBV2 and TRBJ2-7. This clonotype was sampled from a human donor in good health. Some clones in this sample may be carry-over from other donors' samples. The sequencing sample was made of naive CXCR3+ CD8+ T cells from blood. As to subset: CD45RO-CCR7+CD27+CD95- naive CD8+ T cells expressing CXCR3 (TNR3+). This CDR3 reads CATRDRSSYEQYF. The entire variable domain, with the rest obtained from reference TRBV2 and TRBJ2-7, is as follows: EPEVTQTPSHQVTQMGQEVILRCVPISNHLYFYWYRQILGQKVEFLVSFYNNEISEKSEIFDDQFSVERPDGSNFTLKIRSTKLEDSAMYFCATRDRSSYEQYFGPGTRLTVT.